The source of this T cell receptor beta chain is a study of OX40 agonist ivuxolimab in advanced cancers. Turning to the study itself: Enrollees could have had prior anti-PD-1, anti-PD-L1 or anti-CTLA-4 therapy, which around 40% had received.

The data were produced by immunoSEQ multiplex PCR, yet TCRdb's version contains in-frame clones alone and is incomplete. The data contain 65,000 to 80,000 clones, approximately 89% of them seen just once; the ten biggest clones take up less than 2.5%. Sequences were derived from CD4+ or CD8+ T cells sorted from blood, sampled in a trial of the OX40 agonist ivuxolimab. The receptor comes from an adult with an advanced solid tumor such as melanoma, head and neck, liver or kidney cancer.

Here the CDR3 DNA reads TGTGCCAGCAGCTTAGGTGGTCGTCTGCCCCAGCATTTT. Protein: CASSLGGRLPQHF. This rearrangement joins TRBV7-2 to TRBJ1-5; no definite D call. CDR1 is SGHTA and CDR2 is FQGNSA in the germline V gene. This CDR3 has 13 amino acids. V lost 1 base and J lost 9, with 10 bases in between.